This TCR beta chain is from a study of blood T cells in healthy people across ages. The CDR3 has 14 amino acids. CDR1 is SGHTA and CDR2 is FQGNSA in the germline V gene. General observations from the study: CMV status of donors was unknown, possibly confounding expanded clonotype changes.

Regarding this clonotype: Its antigen is unidentified.

The authors ran a second PCR of 7 to 11 cycles using a sample-barcoded 5' primer and a J-beta primer mix. TCRdb re-derived calls from the 5' RACE reads in MiXCR, one entry per CDR3 protein. This sample has under 950,000 distinct CDR3 sequences, with about 20% found just once. The specimen was blood. This TCR was recovered from a man aged 65-85 years in good health. The chain uses TRBV7-2 and TRBJ2-1; TRBD2 is a possible D gene (5 bases). The J call may be incorrect, as the DNA end agrees better with TRBJ2-5. The CDR3 region has the DNA TGTGCCAGCAGCTTGGACGGGAAGTACGAGACCCAGTACTTC. Protein: CASSLDGKYETQYF.